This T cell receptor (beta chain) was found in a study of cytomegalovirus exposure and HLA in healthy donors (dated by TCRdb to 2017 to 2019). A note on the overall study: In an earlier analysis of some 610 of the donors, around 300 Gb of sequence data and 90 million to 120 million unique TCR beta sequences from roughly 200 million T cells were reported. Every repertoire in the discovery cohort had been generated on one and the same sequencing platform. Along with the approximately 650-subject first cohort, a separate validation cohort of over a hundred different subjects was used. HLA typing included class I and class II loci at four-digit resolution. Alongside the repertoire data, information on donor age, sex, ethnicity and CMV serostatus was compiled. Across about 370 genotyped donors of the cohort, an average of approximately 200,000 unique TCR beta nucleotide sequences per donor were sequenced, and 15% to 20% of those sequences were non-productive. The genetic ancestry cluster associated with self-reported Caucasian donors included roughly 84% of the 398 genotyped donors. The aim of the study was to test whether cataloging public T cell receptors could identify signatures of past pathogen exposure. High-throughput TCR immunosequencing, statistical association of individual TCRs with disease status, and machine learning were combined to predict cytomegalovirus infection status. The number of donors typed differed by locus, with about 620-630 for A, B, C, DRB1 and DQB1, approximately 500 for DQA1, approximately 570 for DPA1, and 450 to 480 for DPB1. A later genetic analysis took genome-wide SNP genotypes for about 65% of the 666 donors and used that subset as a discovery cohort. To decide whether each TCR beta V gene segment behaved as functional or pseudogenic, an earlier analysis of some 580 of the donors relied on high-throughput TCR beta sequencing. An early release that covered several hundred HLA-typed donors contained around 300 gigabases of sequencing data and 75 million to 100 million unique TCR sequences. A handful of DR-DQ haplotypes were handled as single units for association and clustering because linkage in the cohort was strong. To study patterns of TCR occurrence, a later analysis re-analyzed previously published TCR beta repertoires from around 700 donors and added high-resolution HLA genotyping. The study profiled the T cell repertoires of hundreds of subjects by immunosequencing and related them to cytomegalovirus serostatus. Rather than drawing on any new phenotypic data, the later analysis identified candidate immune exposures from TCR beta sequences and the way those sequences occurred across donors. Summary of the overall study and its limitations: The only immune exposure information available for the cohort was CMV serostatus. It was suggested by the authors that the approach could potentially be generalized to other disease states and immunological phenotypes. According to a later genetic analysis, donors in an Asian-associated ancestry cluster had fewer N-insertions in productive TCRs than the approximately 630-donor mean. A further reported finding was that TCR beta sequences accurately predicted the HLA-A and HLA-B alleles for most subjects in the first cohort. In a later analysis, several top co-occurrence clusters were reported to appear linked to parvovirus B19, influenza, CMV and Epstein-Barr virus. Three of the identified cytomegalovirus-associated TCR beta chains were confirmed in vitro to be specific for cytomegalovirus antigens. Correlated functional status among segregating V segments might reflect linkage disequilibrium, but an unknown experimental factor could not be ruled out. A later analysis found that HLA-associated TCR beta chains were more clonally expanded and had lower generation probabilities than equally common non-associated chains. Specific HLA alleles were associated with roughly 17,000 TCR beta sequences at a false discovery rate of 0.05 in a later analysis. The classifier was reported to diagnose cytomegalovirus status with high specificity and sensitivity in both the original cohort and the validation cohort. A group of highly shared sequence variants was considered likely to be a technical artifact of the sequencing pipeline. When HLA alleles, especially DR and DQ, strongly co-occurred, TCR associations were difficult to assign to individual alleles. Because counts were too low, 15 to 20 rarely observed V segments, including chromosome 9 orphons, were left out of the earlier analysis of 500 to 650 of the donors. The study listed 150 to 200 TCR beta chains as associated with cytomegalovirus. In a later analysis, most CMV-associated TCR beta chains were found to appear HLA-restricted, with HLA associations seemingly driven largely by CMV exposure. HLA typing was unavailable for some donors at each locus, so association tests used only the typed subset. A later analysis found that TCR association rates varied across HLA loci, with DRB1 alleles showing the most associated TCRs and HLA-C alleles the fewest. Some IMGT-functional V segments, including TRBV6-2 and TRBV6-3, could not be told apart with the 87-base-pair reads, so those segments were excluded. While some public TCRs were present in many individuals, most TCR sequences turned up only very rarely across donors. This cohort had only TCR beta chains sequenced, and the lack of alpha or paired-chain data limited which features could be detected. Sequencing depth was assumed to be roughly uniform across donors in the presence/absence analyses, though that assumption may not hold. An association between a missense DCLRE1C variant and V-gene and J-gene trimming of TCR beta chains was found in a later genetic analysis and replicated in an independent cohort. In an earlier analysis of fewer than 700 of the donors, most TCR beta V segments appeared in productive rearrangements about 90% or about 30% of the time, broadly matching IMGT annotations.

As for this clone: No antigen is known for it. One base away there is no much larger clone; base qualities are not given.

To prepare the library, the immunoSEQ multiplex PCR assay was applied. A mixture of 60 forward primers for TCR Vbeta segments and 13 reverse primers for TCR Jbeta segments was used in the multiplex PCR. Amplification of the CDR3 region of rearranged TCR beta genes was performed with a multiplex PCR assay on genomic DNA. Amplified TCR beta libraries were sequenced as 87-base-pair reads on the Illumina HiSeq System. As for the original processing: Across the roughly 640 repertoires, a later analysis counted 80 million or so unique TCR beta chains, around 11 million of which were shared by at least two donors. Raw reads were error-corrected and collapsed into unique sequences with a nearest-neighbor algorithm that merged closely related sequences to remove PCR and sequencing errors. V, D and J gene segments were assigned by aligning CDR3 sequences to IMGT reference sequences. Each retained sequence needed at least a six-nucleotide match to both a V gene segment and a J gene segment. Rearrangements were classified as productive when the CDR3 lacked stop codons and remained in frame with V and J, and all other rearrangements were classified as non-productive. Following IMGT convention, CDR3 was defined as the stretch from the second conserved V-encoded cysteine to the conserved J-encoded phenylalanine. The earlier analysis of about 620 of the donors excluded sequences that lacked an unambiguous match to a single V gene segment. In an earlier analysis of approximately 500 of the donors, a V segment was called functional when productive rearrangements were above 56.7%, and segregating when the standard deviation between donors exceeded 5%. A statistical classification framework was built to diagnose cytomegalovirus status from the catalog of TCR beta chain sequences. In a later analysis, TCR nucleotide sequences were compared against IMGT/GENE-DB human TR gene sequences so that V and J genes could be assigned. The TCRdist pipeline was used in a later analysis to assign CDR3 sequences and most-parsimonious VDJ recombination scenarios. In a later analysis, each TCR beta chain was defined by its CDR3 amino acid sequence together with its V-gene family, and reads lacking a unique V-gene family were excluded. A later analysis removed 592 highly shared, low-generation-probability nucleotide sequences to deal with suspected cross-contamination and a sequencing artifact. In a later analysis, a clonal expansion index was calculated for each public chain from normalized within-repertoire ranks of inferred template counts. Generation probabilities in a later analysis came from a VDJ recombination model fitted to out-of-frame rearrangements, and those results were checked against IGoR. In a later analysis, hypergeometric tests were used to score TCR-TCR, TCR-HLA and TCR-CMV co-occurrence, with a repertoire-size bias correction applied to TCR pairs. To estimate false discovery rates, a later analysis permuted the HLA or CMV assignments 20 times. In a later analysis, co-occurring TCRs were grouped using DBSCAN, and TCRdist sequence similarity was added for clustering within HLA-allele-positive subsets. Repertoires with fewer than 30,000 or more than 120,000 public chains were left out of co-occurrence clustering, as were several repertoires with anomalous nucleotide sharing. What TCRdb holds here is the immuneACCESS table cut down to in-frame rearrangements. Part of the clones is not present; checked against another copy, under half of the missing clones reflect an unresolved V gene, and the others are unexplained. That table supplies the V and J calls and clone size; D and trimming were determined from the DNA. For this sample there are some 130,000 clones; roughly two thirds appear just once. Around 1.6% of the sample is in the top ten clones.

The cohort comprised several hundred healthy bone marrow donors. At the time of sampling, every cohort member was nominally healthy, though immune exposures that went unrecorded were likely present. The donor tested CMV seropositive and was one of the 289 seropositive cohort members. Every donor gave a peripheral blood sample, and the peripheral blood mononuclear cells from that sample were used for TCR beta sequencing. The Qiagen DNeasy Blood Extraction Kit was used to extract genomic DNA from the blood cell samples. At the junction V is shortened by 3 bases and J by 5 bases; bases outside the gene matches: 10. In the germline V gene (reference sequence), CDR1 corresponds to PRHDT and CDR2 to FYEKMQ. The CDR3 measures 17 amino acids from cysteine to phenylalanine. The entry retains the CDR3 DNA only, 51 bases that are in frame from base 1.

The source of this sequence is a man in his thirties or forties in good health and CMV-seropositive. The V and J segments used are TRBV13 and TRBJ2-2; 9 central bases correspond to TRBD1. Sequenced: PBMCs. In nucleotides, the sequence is TGTGCCAGCAGCTTTTTTTCGGACAGGGGATGGACCGGGGAGCTGTTTTTT. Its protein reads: CASSFFSDRGWTGELFF.